This TCR beta chain was captured in a study of cytomegalovirus exposure and HLA in healthy donors (dated by TCRdb to about 2017). About the study as a whole: An earlier analysis of approximately 550 of the donors reported 250 to 300 Gb of sequence data and around 110 million unique TCR beta sequences from about 179 million T cells. The number of typed donors differed by locus: about 620-640 for A, B, C, DRB1 and DQB1; 500 to 550 for DQA1; approximately 600 for DPA1; and roughly 490 for DPB1. High-throughput TCR immunosequencing, statistical association of individual TCRs with disease status, and machine learning were combined to predict cytomegalovirus infection status. The later analysis used no new phenotypic data to find candidate immune exposures, relying instead on TCR beta sequences and their occurrence across donors. All discovery cohort repertoires had been generated on a single sequencing platform. To study patterns of TCR occurrence, a later analysis re-analyzed previously published TCR beta repertoires from under 750 donors and added high-resolution HLA genotyping. Besides the first cohort of roughly 660 subjects, a separate validation cohort made up of over a hundred different subjects was used. The T cell repertoires of some 700 subjects were profiled by immunosequencing and related to cytomegalovirus serostatus. Among roughly 400 genotyped donors of the cohort, an average of around 250,000 unique TCR beta nucleotide sequences was sequenced per donor, of which roughly 17% were non-productive. To decide whether each TCR beta V gene segment behaved as functional or pseudogenic, an earlier analysis of approximately 590 of the donors relied on high-throughput TCR beta sequencing. The study aimed to test whether cataloging public T cell receptors could reveal signatures of past pathogen exposure. About 300 gigabases of sequencing data and roughly 90 million unique TCR sequences were included in an early release covering 500 to 750 HLA-typed donors. Of the 398 genotyped donors, 65% to 90% were placed in the genetic ancestry cluster associated with self-reported Caucasian donors. A later genetic analysis took genome-wide SNP genotypes for about three fifths of the 666 donors and used that subset as a discovery cohort. Class I and class II HLA loci were covered by the typing at four-digit resolution. Alongside the repertoire data, information on donor age, sex, ethnicity and CMV serostatus was compiled. About five DR-DQ haplotypes were treated as single units for association and clustering because of strong linkage in the cohort. General study outcomes and caveats: According to the authors, the approach could potentially be generalized to other disease states and immunological phenotypes. The cohort was sequenced for TCR beta chains only, and without alpha or paired-chain data the features that could be detected were limited. Most TCR sequences were observed very rarely across donors, whereas some public TCRs were present in many individuals. In vitro tests confirmed that a few of the cytomegalovirus-associated TCR beta chains recognize cytomegalovirus antigens. The sequencing pipeline was judged likely to have produced a cluster of highly shared sequence variants as a technical artifact. Specific HLA alleles were associated with more than 15,000 TCR beta sequences at a false discovery rate of 0.05 in a later analysis. Approximately 16 rarely observed V segments, including chromosome 9 orphons, were excluded from the earlier analysis of several hundred of the donors because counts were too low. Immune exposure information for the cohort was limited to CMV serostatus. A later analysis found that HLA-associated TCR beta chains were more clonally expanded and had lower generation probabilities than equally common non-associated chains. In a later analysis, TCR association rates were found to vary across HLA loci, with the most associated TCRs seen for DRB1 alleles and the fewest for HLA-C alleles. A later analysis found that most CMV-associated TCR beta chains appeared HLA-restricted, with HLA associations seemingly driven largely by CMV exposure. V-gene and J-gene trimming of TCR beta chains was associated with a missense DCLRE1C variant in a later genetic analysis, and the association was replicated in an independent cohort. A further reported finding was that TCR beta sequences accurately predicted the HLA-A and HLA-B alleles for most subjects in the first cohort. The study gave a list of 150 to 200 TCR beta chains associated with cytomegalovirus. According to a later genetic analysis, donors in an Asian-associated ancestry cluster had fewer N-insertions in productive TCRs than the roughly 670-donor mean. HLA typing was unavailable for some donors at each locus, so association tests used only the typed subset. In both the original and validation cohorts, the classifier was reported to diagnose cytomegalovirus status with high specificity and sensitivity. In a later analysis, several top co-occurrence clusters were reported to appear linked to parvovirus B19, influenza, CMV and Epstein-Barr virus. In an earlier analysis of some 640 of the donors, most TCR beta V segments were observed in productive rearrangements about 87% or about 30% of the time, broadly matching IMGT annotations. When HLA alleles, especially DR and DQ, strongly co-occurred, TCR associations were difficult to assign to individual alleles. Linkage disequilibrium might explain the correlated functional status among segregating V segments, but an unknown experimental factor could not be ruled out. The 87-base-pair reads could not distinguish some IMGT-functional V segments, including TRBV6-2 and TRBV6-3, so those segments were excluded. Presence/absence analyses assumed roughly uniform sequencing depth across donors, an assumption that may not hold.

The cohort consisted of more than 650 healthy bone marrow donors. At the time of sampling, every cohort member was nominally healthy, though immune exposures that went unrecorded were likely present. The donor tested CMV seronegative, placing the donor among the 352 seronegative members of the cohort. Every donor gave a peripheral blood sample, and the peripheral blood mononuclear cells from that sample were used for TCR beta sequencing. Genomic DNA was extracted from the blood cell samples with the Qiagen DNeasy Blood Extraction Kit. About this clone: The specificity of this receptor is unknown. A read error may produce the germline difference seen at one junction end.

CDR1 and CDR2, per the germline V gene (reference sequence), are SEHNR and FQNEAQ. There are 14 amino acids in the CDR3, from cysteine to phenylalanine inclusive. CDR3 DNA only is kept here, 42 bases in frame from base 1. Library construction relied on the immunoSEQ multiplex PCR assay. A mixture of 60 forward primers for TCR Vbeta segments and 13 reverse primers for TCR Jbeta segments was used in the multiplex PCR. Amplification of the CDR3 region of rearranged TCR beta genes was performed with a multiplex PCR assay on genomic DNA. Amplified TCR beta libraries were sequenced as 87-base-pair reads on the Illumina HiSeq System. Concerning the study's data processing: A later analysis counted approximately 76 million unique TCR beta chains across the 690 or so repertoires, and about 10 million of these chains were shared by at least two donors. Raw reads were error-corrected and collapsed into unique sequences with a nearest-neighbor algorithm that merged closely related sequences to remove PCR and sequencing errors. Alignment of CDR3 sequences to IMGT reference sequences was used to assign V, D and J gene segments. For a sequence to be retained, at least a six-nucleotide match to both a V gene segment and a J gene segment was required. A rearrangement was called productive if the CDR3 had no stop codons and remained in frame with V and J, and every other rearrangement was called non-productive. Following IMGT convention, CDR3 was defined as the stretch from the second conserved V-encoded cysteine to the conserved J-encoded phenylalanine. In an earlier analysis of around 640 of the donors, sequences lacking an unambiguous match to a single V gene segment were excluded. In an earlier analysis of approximately 560 of the donors, a V segment was called functional when productive rearrangements were above 56.7%, and segregating when the standard deviation between donors exceeded 5%. A statistical classification framework was built to diagnose cytomegalovirus status from the catalog of TCR beta chain sequences. In a later analysis, V and J genes were assigned by comparing TCR nucleotide sequences against IMGT/GENE-DB human TR gene sequences. In a later analysis, CDR3 sequences and most-parsimonious VDJ recombination scenarios were assigned using the TCRdist pipeline. In a later analysis, each TCR beta chain was defined by its CDR3 amino acid sequence together with its V-gene family, and reads lacking a unique V-gene family were excluded. A later analysis removed nearly 600 highly shared, low-generation-probability nucleotide sequences to deal with suspected cross-contamination and a sequencing artifact. A later analysis calculated a clonal expansion index for each public chain from normalized within-repertoire ranks of inferred template counts. A later analysis computed generation probabilities with a VDJ recombination model fitted to out-of-frame rearrangements, and checked the results against IGoR. Hypergeometric tests were used in a later analysis to score TCR-TCR, TCR-HLA and TCR-CMV co-occurrence, with a repertoire-size bias correction applied to the TCR pairs. In a later analysis, false discovery rates were estimated by permuting HLA or CMV assignments 20 times. In a later analysis, co-occurring TCRs were grouped with DBSCAN, and TCRdist sequence similarity was added when clustering was performed within HLA-allele-positive subsets. Co-occurrence clustering excluded repertoires with fewer than 30,000 or more than 120,000 public chains, plus five with anomalous nucleotide sharing. TCRdb provides this immuneACCESS table in a form limited to in-frame rearrangements. Some clones are lacking; in checked studies, under half of them reflect an unresolved V gene, and why the rest are absent is not known. D and trimming come from the DNA, and the V and J calls and clone size come from that table. Counted in this sample were 130,000 to 150,000 clones; around 80% of them appeared once. Of the sample, roughly 2.2% falls within the top ten clones.

The chain is made from TRBV7-9 and TRBJ1-5, with no confident D gene call. The sample taken for sequencing was PBMCs. The clonotype was recovered from a man younger than 40 in good health and CMV-seronegative. Read as DNA, the sequence is TGTTCCAGCAGCCCCAGGTTAGGTAATCAGCCCCAGCATTTT. This codes for CSSSPRLGNQPQHF. Outside the CDR3, residues come from the reference TRBV7-9 and TRBJ1-5 proteins, so the full variable domain is: DTGVSQNPRHKITKRGQNVTFRCDPISEHNRLYWYRQTLGQGPEFLTYFQNEAQLEKSRLLSDRFSAERPKGSFSTLEIQRTEQGDSAMYLCSSSPRLGNQPQHFGDGTRLSIL.